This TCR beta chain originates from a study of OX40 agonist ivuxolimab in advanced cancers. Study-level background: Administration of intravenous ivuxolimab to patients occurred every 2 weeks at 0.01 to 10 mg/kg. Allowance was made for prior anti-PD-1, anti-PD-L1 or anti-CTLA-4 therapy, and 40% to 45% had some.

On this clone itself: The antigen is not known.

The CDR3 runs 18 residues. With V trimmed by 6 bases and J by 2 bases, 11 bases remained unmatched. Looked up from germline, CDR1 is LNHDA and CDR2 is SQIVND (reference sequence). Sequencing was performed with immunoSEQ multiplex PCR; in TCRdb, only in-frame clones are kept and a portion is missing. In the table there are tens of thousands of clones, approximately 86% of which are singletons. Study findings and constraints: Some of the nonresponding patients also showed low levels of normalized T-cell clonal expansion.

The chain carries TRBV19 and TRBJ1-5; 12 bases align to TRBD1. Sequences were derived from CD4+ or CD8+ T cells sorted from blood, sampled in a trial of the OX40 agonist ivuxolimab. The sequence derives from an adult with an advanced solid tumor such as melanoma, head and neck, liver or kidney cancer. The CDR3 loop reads CASRRGQGAQRGNQPQHF. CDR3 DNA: TGTGCCAGTAGGAGGGGACAGGGGGCACAGAGGGGCAATCAGCCCCAGCATTTT.